The rows below give T cell receptor beta chains drawn from one sample of a study of regulatory T cells in long-lasting Graves disease. MiXCR was run by TCRdb on the multiplex PCR reads, yielding one entry per CDR3 protein. The table includes some 500,000 distinct CDR3 sequences, about 15% detected once. The same sample was also used in a study of T cells in Graves' hyperthyroidism and ophthalmopathy.

Sequencing was performed on peripheral blood mononuclear cells (PBMCs), taken at new diagnosis, from a patient treated with antithyroid drugs. These receptors were taken from a woman aged 35-65 years with Graves disease. CDR3s leave out the opening cysteine and the closing phenylalanine or tryptophan. D genes are given only for firm matches. The listing skips clone size in some rows; elsewhere it reads once, few, many or a size class.

CDR3 protein | V gene | D gene | clone size
ASSLAGAAPEAF | TRBV7-9 | . | many
ASSTGLQSRLGYNEQF | TRBV5-6 | . | few
ASTWDGETDTQY | TRBV28 | . | .
ASSQGAGSSYEQY | TRBV11-2 | TRBD1 | many
ASSAGGQPQH | TRBV18 | TRBD1 | many
ATGQSLSGYT | TRBV6-1 | . | many
ASRGLQGVGGYT | TRBV2 | TRBD1 | many
ASSLSVTDTDTQY | TRBV7-3 | . | many
ASSFSGNGGANVLT | TRBV5-6 | . | .
ASSIRGGTGNQPQH | TRBV19 | . | .
ASSSDGGNSPLH | TRBV7-6 | . | .
ASALTWGTVEQF | TRBV12-3/TRBV12-4 | . | few
ASSQELRSDTQY | TRBV4-1 | . | .
ASSSDRGRLAF | TRBV7-9 | TRBD1 | many
ASSPDQFGTGETQY | TRBV18 | . | many
ASSPPSQNYEQY | TRBV18 | . | .
ASSLSRASGRTDTQY | TRBV11-2 | . | many
ASSPTGHTGETQY | TRBV10-2 | . | .
SAKETNYGYT | TRBV20-1 | . | many
ASSQAAGAYEQY | TRBV3-1 | TRBD2 | .
ASSEMVNEQY | TRBV6-1 | . | many
ASSEGTGEGAF | TRBV2 | TRBD1 | many
ASSSPKGGLAF | TRBV28 | . | many